This record concerns one T cell receptor (beta chain) sequence. The antigen remains undetermined. This CDR3 contains 16 residues. The germline V gene encodes CDR1 ENHRY and CDR2 SYGVKD. V gave up 0 bases and J gave up 7 bases; unmatched junction bases: 6. This entry is derived from a study of shared clonotypes between healthy human individuals. At the level of the study: CD8 memory received one plate per donor, CD8 naive two, CD4 memory three and CD4 naive three. Points from the study as a whole: The diversity represented, both genetic and in exposure history, was limited by few donors.

Libraries were prepared by immunoSEQ multiplex PCR; TCRdb keeps only in-frame clonotypes and omits some of them. The sample has some 690,000 clones, 90% seen once; the top ten hold roughly 36%. Sequencing was carried out using memory CD8+ T cells from PBMCs. Subset indicated: CD45RO+ cells pooled with CCR7-negative TemRA cells. This receptor was taken from a man younger than 35 in good health. Some clones in this sample may be carry-over from other donors' samples. The chain couples TRBV10-3 to TRBJ2-1; 10 positions match TRBD2. The DNA for the CDR3 is TGTGCCATCAGTGAGTCGGCTAGCGGGAGTTGGAATGAGCAGTTCTTC. This encodes CAISESASGSWNEQFF.